This record concerns one T cell receptor beta chain sequence. Trimming cost V 5 bases and J 3 bases; bases outside gene matches: 5. This CDR3 has 14 amino acids. The germline gives CDR1 KGHSH, CDR2 LQKENI. The sample belongs to a study of T cell changes during pregnancy in multiple sclerosis. Clones were read by immunoSEQ multiplex PCR, and TCRdb kept only the in-frame ones, dropping some. The sample lists tens of thousands of clones, about 90% occurring once. This rearrangement joins TRBV18 to TRBJ2-7, with 9 bases fitting TRBD1. Sequences were derived from peripheral blood, sampled before pregnancy. This clonotype originated in a female donor with multiple sclerosis, enrolled in a pregnancy study. The CDR3 here is CASSDRDRVYEQYF. In DNA, the CDR3 is TGTGCCAGCTCAGACCGGGACAGGGTCTACGAGCAGTACTTC.